This is a list of T cell receptor beta chains from one sample in a study of low-dose radiotherapy and immunotherapy resistance in tumors. TCRdb re-called the reads with MiXCR, one entry per CDR3 protein. Of around 60,000 distinct CDR3 sequences in the sample, 20% to 25% are singletons; the top ten hold roughly 6.7%. This sample comprised PBMCs, obtained after low-dose radiotherapy plus immunotherapy. The receptors here all came from a male donor with prostate cancer. The CDR3 runs from the conserved cysteine through the conserved F or W. A D gene is named only where the DNA matches it firmly.

TRBJ2-5,TRBV5-4,-,CASSPTSGSQETQYF
TRBJ1-5,TRBV27,-,CASSPDGPLGSNQPQHF
TRBJ2-7,TRBV28,-,CASSFWRTSYEQYF
TRBJ2-5,TRBV18,-,CASSPRSAGSQMETQYF
TRBJ2-3,TRBV5-1,-,CASSFEGTTMDTQYF
TRBJ2-3,TRBV20-1,-,CSARGRESTDTQYF
TRBJ2-7,TRBV3-1,TRBD1,CASSRTGSAYEQYF
TRBJ2-2,TRBV4-1,TRBD2,CASSLPAPGLAGTGELFF
TRBJ1-2,TRBV9,-,CASSVIPGGRSYTF
TRBJ2-7,TRBV3-1,-,CASSQAPMLHYEQYF